The source of this TCR beta chain is a study of T cells in Graves' hyperthyroidism and ophthalmopathy. Reasons for excluding patients were uncontrolled infection, other autoimmune disease, pregnancy or lactation. Diagnoses were made from clinical symptoms, serum measures (thyroxine and TRAb), thyroid ultrasound and orbital computed tomography. Study-wide findings and caveats: Onset of ophthalmopathy came a median around 6.2 months after the model predicted it. Most thyroid clonotypes that were expanded above 0.001 also turned up in blood.

Germline lookup yields CDR1 MGHRA and CDR2 YSYEKL. The CDR3 is made up of 16 amino acids. V was cut by 2 bases and J by 1 base, with 14 bases left in between. Regarding this clonotype: Its antigen is not identified.

From RNA transcripts, TCR beta CDR3 regions were amplified. Carried out on the TCR CDR3, a first-round RT-PCR used the HTBI primer set. Each CDR3 protein is one row after TCRdb ran MiXCR on the multiplex PCR reads. This repertoire shows fewer than 650,000 distinct CDR3 sequences, approximately 48% found once; its top ten account for about 43%. This TCR derives from an adult woman with Graves' disease, either hyperthyroidism or ophthalmopathy (not recorded which). V and J are TRBV4-1 and TRBJ1-2; D remains unclear. Sequencing used peripheral blood or thyroid tissue (not recorded which). The CDR3, as DNA: TGCGCCAGCAGCCAAATAGGACGGCCGAATAACTATGGCTACACCTTC. Translated, it gives CASSQIGRPNNYGYTF.